Listed below are T cell receptor beta chains from one sample, sequenced in a study of cytomegalovirus exposure and HLA in healthy donors. Sequencing was performed with immunoSEQ multiplex PCR; in TCRdb, only in-frame clones are kept and a portion is missing. The table includes some 140,000 clones, more than 75% detected once. The sequencing sample was made of PBMCs. The receptor source for this set is a woman aged 30 to 39 in good health and CMV-seronegative. Both conserved end residues are part of each CDR3. A D gene is named only where the DNA matches it firmly. Clone size is stated in some rows and not others, as once, few, many or a class when expanded.

>TRBJ1-4|NA|NA|TRBV30
CAWKLPNEKLFF
TGTGCCTGGAAGCTTCCTAATGAAAAACTGTTTTTT
>TRBJ2-7|once|TRBD2|TRBV4-3
CASSQDPSGGHYEQYF
TGCGCCAGCAGCCAAGATCCTAGCGGGGGCCACTACGAGCAGTACTTC
>TRBJ2-7|NA|TRBD2|TRBV7-6
CASSPGLAGDMYEQYF
TGTGCCAGCAGCCCCGGACTAGCGGGAGATATGTACGAGCAGTACTTC
>TRBJ2-3|NA|NA|TRBV30
CAWSGVNTQYF
TGTGCCTGGAGCGGGGTAAATACGCAGTATTTT
>TRBJ2-1|NA|NA|TRBV27
CASSLEGNGYNEQFF
TGTGCCAGCAGTTTAGAGGGTAATGGATACAATGAGCAGTTCTTC
>TRBJ2-2|once|NA|TRBV6-1
CASSTYRSGTGELFF
TGTGCCAGCAGTACCTACCGGTCGGGCACCGGGGAGCTGTTTTTT
>TRBJ2-7|NA|TRBD2|TRBV10-3
CASSPGLRTSGGHEQYF
TGTGCCAGCAGCCCGGGGCTAAGAACCAGCGGGGGCCACGAGCAGTACTTC
>TRBJ2-7|NA|TRBD1|TRBV5-1
CASSPPGQGLFAQYF
TGCGCCAGCAGCCCGCCGGGACAGGGGCTTTTCGCGCAGTACTTC
>TRBJ2-7|NA|NA|TRBV27
CASSLLGSTSYEQYF
TGTGCCAGCAGTTTATTGGGGAGTACGTCCTACGAGCAGTACTTC
>TRBJ1-2|once|TRBD1|TRBV28
CASSAGQGHGYPF
TGTGCCAGCAGTGCCGGACAGGGCCATGGCTACCCCTTC
>TRBJ2-7|few|TRBD1|TRBV7-9
CASSMGQVYEQYF
TGTGCCAGCAGCATGGGACAGGTCTACGAGCAGTACTTC